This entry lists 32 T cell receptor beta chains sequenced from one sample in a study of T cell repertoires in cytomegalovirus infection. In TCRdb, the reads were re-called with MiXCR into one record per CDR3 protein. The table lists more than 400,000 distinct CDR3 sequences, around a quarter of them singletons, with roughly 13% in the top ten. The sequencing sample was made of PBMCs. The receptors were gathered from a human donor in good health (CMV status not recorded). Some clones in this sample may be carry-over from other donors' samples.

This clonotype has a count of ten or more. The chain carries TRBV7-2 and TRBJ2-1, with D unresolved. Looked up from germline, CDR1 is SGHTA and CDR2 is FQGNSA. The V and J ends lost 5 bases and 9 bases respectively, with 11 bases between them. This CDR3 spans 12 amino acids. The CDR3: CASSLMSVEQFF. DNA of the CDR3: TGTGCCAGCAGCCTAATGTCGGTTGAGCAGTTCTTC.

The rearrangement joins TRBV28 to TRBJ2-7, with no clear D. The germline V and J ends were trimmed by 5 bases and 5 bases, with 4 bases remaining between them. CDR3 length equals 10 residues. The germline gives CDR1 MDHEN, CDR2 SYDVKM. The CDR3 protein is CASSQNEQYV. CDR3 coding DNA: TGTGCCAGCAGTCAGAACGAGCAGTACGTC.

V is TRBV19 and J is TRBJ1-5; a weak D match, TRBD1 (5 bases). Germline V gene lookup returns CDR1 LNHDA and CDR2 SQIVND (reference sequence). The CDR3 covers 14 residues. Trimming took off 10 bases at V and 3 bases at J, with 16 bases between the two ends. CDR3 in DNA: TGTGCCATCGCGGGTACGGGGACCAATCAGCCCCAGCATTTT. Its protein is CAIAGTGTNQPQHF. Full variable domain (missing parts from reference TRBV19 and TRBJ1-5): DGGITQSPKYLFRKEGQNVTLSCEQNLNHDAMYWYRQDPGQGLRLIYYSQIVNDFQKGDIAEGYSVSREKKESFPLTVTSAQKNPTAFYLCAIAGTGTNQPQHFGDGTRLSIL.

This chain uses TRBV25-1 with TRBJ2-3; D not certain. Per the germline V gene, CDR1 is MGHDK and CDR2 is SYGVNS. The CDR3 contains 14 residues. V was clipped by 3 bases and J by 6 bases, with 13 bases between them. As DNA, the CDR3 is TGTGCCAGCAGTGACGGATCTCCCGGGGATACGCAGTATTTT. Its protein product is CASSDGSPGDTQYF.

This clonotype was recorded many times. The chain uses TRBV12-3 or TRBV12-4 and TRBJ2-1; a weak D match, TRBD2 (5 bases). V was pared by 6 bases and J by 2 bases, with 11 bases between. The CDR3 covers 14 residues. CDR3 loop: CASRYRRTYNEQFF. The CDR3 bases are TGTGCCAGCAGATATCGGAGGACCTACAATGAGCAGTTCTTC.

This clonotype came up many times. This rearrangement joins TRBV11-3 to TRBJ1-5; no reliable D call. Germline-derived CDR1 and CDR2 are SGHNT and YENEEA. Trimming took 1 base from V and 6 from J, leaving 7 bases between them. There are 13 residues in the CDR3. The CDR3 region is CASSLGEGQPQHF. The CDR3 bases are TGTGCCAGCAGCTTAGGTGAGGGTCAGCCCCAGCATTTT.

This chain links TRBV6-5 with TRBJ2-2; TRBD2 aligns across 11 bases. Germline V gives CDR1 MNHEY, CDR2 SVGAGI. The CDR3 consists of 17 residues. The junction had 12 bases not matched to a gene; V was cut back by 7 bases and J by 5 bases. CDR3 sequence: CASITTGTSGQTGELFF. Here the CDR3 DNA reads TGTGCCAGCATTACAACCGGGACTAGCGGACAGACCGGGGAGCTGTTTTTT.

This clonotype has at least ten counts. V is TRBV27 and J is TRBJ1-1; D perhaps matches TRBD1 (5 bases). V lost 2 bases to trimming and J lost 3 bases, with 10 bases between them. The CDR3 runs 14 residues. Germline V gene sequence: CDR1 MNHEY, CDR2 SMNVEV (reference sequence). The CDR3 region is CASSLTGADTEAFF. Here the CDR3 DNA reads TGTGCCAGCAGTTTAACCGGGGCAGACACTGAAGCTTTCTTT.

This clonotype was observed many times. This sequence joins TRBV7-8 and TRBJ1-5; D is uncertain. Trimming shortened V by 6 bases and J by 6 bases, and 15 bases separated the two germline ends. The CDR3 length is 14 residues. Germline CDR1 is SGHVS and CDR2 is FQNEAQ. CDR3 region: CASSPSRPRQPQHF. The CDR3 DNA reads TGTGCCAGCAGTCCATCCCGTCCGCGTCAGCCCCAGCATTTT.

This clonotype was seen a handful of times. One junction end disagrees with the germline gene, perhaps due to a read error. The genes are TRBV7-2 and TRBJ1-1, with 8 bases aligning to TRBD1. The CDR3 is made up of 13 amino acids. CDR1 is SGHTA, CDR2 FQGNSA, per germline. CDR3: CASSGLGQGESFF. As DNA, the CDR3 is TGTGCCAGCAGCGGATTAGGACAGGGTGAATCTTTCTTT.

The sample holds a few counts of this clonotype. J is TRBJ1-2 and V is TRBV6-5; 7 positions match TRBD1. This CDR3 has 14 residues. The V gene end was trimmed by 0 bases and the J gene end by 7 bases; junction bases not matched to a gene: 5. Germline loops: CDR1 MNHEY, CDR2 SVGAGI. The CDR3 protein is CASSYSMAGGGYTF. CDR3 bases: TGTGCCAGCAGTTACTCGATGGCAGGGGGTGGCTACACCTTC.

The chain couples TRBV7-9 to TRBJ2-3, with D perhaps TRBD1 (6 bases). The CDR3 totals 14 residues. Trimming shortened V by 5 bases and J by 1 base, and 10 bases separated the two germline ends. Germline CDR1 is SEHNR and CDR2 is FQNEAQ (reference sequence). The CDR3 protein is CASSISGGTDTQYF. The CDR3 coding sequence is TGTGCCAGCAGCATCTCAGGGGGCACAGATACGCAGTATTTT.

The DNA for the CDR3 is TGTGCCAGCAGCCTAAGAAGGGACAGGGGGAACACTGAAGCTTTCTTT. This sequence encodes CASSLRRDRGNTEAFF. The V gene is TRBV12-3 or TRBV12-4, the J gene TRBJ1-1; 10 bases fit TRBD1. The V segment lost 6 bases and the J segment 1 base; nucleotides outside the gene matches: 8. This CDR3 is built from 16 residues.

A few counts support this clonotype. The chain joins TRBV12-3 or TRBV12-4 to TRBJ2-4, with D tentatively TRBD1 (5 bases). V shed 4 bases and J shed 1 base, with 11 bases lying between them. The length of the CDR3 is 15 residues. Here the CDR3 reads CASSSTVLAKNIQYF. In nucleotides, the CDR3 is TGTGCCAGCAGTTCGACAGTTTTGGCCAAAAACATTCAGTACTTC.

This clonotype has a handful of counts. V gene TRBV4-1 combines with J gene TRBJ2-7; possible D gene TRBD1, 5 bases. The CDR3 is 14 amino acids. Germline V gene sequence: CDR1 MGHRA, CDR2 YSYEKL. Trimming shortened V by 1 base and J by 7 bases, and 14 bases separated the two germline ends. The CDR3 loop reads CASSQVGAGKEQYV. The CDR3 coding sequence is TGCGCCAGCAGCCAAGTCGGAGCAGGGAAGGAGCAGTACGTC.

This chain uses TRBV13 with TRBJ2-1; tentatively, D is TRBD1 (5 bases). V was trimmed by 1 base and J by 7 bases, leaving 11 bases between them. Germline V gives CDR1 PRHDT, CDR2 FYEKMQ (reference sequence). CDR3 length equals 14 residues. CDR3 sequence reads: CASSLEGRGNEQFF. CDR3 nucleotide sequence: TGTGCCAGCAGCTTAGAGGGAAGGGGAAATGAGCAGTTCTTC.

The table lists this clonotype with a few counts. The CDR3 spells CASSLSESEAFF. The CDR3 DNA sequence: TGTGCCAGCAGCTTGTCCGAGTCTGAAGCTTTCTTT. This rearrangement joins TRBV11-1 to TRBJ1-1, with D uncertain. Germline V gives CDR1 SGHAT, CDR2 FQDESV (reference sequence). The CDR3 is 12 amino acids. V lost 3 bases, J lost 6 bases, and 8 bases lay in between.

Written as DNA, the CDR3 is TGTGCCAGCAGTTATCGCGACAGGTTCACAGATACGCAGTATTTT. Amino acids: CASSYRDRFTDTQYF. This sequence joins TRBV6-2 or TRBV6-3 and TRBJ2-3; D is possibly TRBD1 (6 bases). Germline V gene data show CDR1 as MNHEY and CDR2 as SVGEGT. V lost 3 bases to trimming and J lost 2 bases, with 12 bases between them. This CDR3 contains 15 residues.

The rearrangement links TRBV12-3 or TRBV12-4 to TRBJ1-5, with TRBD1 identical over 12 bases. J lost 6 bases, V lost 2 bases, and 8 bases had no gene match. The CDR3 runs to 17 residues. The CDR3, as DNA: TGTGCCAGCAGTTTAACGCCGGGACAGGGGGCGGGTCAGCCCCAGCATTTT. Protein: CASSLTPGQGAGQPQHF.

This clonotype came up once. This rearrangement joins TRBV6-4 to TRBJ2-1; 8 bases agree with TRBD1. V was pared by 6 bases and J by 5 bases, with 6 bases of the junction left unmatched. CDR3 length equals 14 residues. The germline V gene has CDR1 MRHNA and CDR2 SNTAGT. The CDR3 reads CASRGGQGNNEQFF. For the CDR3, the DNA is TGTGCCAGCAGAGGCGGACAGGGAAACAATGAGCAGTTCTTC.

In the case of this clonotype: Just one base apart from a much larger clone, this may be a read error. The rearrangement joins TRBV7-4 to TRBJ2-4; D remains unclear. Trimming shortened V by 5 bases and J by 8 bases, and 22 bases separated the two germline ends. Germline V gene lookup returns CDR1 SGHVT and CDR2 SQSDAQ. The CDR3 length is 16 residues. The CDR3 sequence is CASSMILGEDRHIQYF. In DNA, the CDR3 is TGTGCCAGCAGCATGATCCTTGGAGAGGATCGTCACATTCAGTACTTC.

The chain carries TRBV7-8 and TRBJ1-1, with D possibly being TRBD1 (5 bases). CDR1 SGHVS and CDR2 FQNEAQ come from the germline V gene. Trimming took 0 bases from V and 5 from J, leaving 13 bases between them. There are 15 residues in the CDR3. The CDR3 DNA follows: TGTGCCAGCAGCTTAGCCGGGGGGGGTAGTACTGAAGCTTTCTTT. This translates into CASSLAGGGSTEAFF.

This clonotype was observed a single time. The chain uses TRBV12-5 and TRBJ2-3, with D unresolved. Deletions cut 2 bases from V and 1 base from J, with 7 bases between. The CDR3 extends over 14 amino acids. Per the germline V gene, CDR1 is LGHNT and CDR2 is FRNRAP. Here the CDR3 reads CASGLSKGTDTQYF. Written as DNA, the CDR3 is TGTGCTAGTGGTTTGAGCAAAGGCACAGATACGCAGTATTTT.

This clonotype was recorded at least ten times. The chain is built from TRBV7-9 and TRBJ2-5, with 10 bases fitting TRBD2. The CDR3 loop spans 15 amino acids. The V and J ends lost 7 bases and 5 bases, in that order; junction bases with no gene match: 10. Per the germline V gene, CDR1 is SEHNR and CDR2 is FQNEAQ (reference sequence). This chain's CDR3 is CASTSSGRSRETQYF. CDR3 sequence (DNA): TGTGCCAGCACCTCTAGCGGGAGAAGTCGGGAGACCCAGTACTTC.

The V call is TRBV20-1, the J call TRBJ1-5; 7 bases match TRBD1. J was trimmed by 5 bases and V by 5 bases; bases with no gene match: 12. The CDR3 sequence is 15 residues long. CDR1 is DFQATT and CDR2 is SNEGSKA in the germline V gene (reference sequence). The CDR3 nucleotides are TGCAGTGCTCTTAGGCGAAGGGGGCCCGATCAGCCCCAGCATTTT. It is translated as CSALRRRGPDQPQHF.

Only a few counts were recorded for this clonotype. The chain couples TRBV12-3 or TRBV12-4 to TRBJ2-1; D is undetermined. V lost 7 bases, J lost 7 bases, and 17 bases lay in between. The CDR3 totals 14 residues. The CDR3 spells CASTLGLERNEQFF. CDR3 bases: TGTGCCAGCACCCTGGGGTTGGAGAGGAATGAGCAGTTCTTC.

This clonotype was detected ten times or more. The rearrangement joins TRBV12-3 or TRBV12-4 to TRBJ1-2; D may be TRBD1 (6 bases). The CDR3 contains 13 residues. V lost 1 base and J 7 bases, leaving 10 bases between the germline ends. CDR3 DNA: TGTGCCAGCAGTTTAGTAGGGGGTGGTGGCTACACCTTC. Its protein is CASSLVGGGGYTF.

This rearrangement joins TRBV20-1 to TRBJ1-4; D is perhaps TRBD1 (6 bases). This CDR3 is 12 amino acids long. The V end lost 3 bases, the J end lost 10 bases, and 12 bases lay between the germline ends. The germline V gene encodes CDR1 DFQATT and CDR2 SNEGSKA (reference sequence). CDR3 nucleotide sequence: TGCAGTGCTAGCTACAGGGACGGAAAACTGTTTTTT. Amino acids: CSASYRDGKLFF.

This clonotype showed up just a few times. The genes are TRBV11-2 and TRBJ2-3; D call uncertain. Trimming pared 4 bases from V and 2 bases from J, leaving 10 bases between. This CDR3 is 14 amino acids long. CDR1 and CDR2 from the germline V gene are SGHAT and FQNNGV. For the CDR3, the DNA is TGTGCCAGCAGCTCCTACCAGATCACAGATACGCAGTATTTT. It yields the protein CASSSYQITDTQYF.

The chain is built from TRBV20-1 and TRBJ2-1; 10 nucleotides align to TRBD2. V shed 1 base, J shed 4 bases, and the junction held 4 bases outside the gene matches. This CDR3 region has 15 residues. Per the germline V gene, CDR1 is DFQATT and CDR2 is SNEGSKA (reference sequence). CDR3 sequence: CSARAPLAGYNEQFF. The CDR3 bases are TGCAGTGCTAGAGCCCCACTAGCGGGGTACAATGAGCAGTTCTTC.

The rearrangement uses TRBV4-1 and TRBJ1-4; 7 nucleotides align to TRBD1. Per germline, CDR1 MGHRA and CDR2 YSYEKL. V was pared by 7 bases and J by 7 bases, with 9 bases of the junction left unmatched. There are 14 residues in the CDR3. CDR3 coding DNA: TGCGCCAGCACCACAGGGGCGGAGAGTGAAAAACTGTTTTTT. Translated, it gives CASTTGAESEKLFF.

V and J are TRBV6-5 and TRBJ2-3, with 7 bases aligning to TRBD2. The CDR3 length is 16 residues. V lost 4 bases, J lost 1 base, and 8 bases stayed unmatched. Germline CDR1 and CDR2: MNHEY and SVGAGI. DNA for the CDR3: TGTGCCAGCAGTTCCCTTAGCGGGCCGGGCACAGATACGCAGTATTTT. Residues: CASSSLSGPGTDTQYF.